This passage covers 30 T cell receptor beta chains from one sample sequenced in a study of cytomegalovirus exposure and HLA in healthy donors. The PCR ran on 60 Vbeta and 13 Jbeta primers. Assay: immunoSEQ multiplex PCR; the TCRdb copy retains only in-frame clones and omits some. Found here are 40,000 to 65,000 clones; the top ten clones hold roughly 26%. Sequencing input: PBMCs. The receptors here all came from a man aged 40-49 years in good health and CMV-seropositive.

V and J are TRBV5-1 and TRBJ2-3; D not resolved. CDR3 length equals 13 residues. Germline V gene sequence: CDR1 SGHRS, CDR2 YFSETQ. V gave up 1 base and J gave up 6 bases, with 9 bases separating them. CDR3 region: CASSLRTVDTQYF. The CDR3 coding sequence is TGCGCCAGCAGCTTGAGAACGGTGGATACGCAGTATTTT.

The V and J genes are TRBV7-6 and TRBJ2-3; D is possibly TRBD1 (5 bases). This CDR3 is built from 14 residues. The V gene's germline CDR1 is SGHVS and CDR2 FNYEAQ. The V end was cut by 5 bases, the J end by 4 bases, with 13 bases between. The CDR3 DNA reads as TGTGCCAGCAGCCTTGGGGCTGTAGCAGATACGCAGTATTTT. Protein sequence: CASSLGAVADTQYF.

The chain employs TRBV18 and TRBJ1-1; maybe TRBD1 (5 bases). Trimming left V 10 bases short and J 3 bases short, with 15 bases between. The germline gives CDR1 KGHSH, CDR2 LQKENI. This CDR3 is built from 13 residues. CDR3 in amino acids: CATLAGEDTEAFF. The CDR3 DNA reads as TGTGCCACCCTCGCGGGGGAGGACACTGAAGCTTTCTTT.

This chain uses TRBV10-2 with TRBJ2-3, with 9 bases that match TRBD2. Germline V gene lookup returns CDR1 WSHSY and CDR2 SAAADI. With V trimmed by 8 bases and J by 5 bases, 5 bases remained unmatched. CDR3 length: 13 residues. This CDR3 reads CASAREGVDTQYF. The CDR3 DNA reads TGCGCCAGCGCGCGGGAGGGAGTAGATACGCAGTATTTT.

The rearrangement links TRBV5-1 to TRBJ1-1; TRBD1 matches 7 bases. The V segment lost 4 bases and the J segment 6 bases; nucleotides outside the gene matches: 9. The CDR3 contains 14 residues. The germline CDR1 and CDR2 sequences are SGHRS and YFSETQ. This CDR3 reads CASSVTGTVAEAFF. The DNA for the CDR3 is TGCGCCAGCAGCGTAACCGGGACAGTGGCTGAAGCTTTCTTT.

The J gene is TRBJ2-1, the V gene TRBV9; 13 bases fit TRBD2. The CDR3 spans 19 residues. Trimming removed 0 bases from V and 3 bases from J; junction bases left unmatched: 9. Germline-derived CDR1 and CDR2 are SGDLS and YYNGEE. CDR3 amino acids: CASSVEGLAGSGGYNEQFF. Written as DNA, the CDR3 is TGTGCCAGCAGCGTAGAGGGACTAGCGGGAAGTGGGGGCTACAATGAGCAGTTCTTC.

This chain links TRBV9 with TRBJ2-7, with 7 bases lining up with TRBD1. V shed 0 bases, J shed 2 bases, and the junction held 2 bases outside the gene matches. The CDR3 is made up of 14 amino acids. From germline, CDR1 is SGDLS and CDR2 YYNGEE. CDR3 coding DNA: TGTGCCAGCAGCGTAGGGGACAGCACCTACGAGCAGTACTTC. Its translation: CASSVGDSTYEQYF.

The rearrangement links TRBV7-6 to TRBJ1-3, with 7 bases that match TRBD1. This CDR3 contains 16 residues. With V trimmed by 5 bases and J by 2 bases, 9 bases remained unmatched. Germline-derived CDR1 and CDR2 are SGHVS and FNYEAQ. As DNA, the CDR3 is TGTGCCAGCAGCCAGAGACAGGGTACTACTGGAAACACCATATATTTT. Protein sequence: CASSQRQGTTGNTIYF.

The genes are TRBV6-5 and TRBJ2-1, with D perhaps TRBD1 (6 bases). V was cut by 6 bases and J by 5 bases, with 14 bases left in between. Germline V gene data show CDR1 as MNHEY and CDR2 as SVGAGI. The CDR3 length is 14 residues. The CDR3: CASSPVGQNNEQFF. The DNA of the CDR3 is TGTGCCAGCAGCCCAGTCGGACAGAACAATGAGCAGTTCTTC.

Its frequency marks this clone as medium-sized. This rearrangement joins TRBV27 to TRBJ2-1; weak D call: TRBD1 (6 bases). CDR1 and CDR2 (germline): MNHEY, SMNVEV (reference sequence). The CDR3 spans 13 residues. Trimming left V 11 bases short and J 4 bases short, with 15 bases between. The CDR3 here is CAAGQFPYNEQFF. The DNA of the CDR3 is TGTGCCGCCGGACAGTTCCCTTACAATGAGCAGTTCTTC.

This chain joins TRBV5-1 and TRBJ1-2; tentatively, D is TRBD1 (6 bases). Germline-derived CDR1 and CDR2 are SGHRS and YFSETQ. This CDR3 region has 14 residues. Trimming shortened V by 1 base and J by 6 bases, and 13 bases separated the two germline ends. CDR3 protein: CASSLSRQANGYTF. CDR3 nucleotides: TGCGCCAGCAGCTTGTCCAGACAGGCCAATGGCTACACCTTC.

This chain links TRBV13 with TRBJ2-3; TRBD1 matches at 9 bases. With V trimmed by 6 bases and J by 4 bases, 14 bases remained unmatched. This CDR3 contains 17 residues. Germline V gene sequence: CDR1 PRHDT, CDR2 FYEKMQ (reference sequence). This CDR3 reads CASSLTWDRAKADTQYF. For the CDR3, the DNA is TGTGCCAGCAGTTTGACCTGGGACAGGGCAAAAGCAGATACGCAGTATTTT.

The rearrangement links TRBV29-1 to TRBJ2-4, with 8 bases matching TRBD1. The CDR3 is 14 residues long. V shed 6 bases, J shed 6 bases, and the junction held 10 bases outside the gene matches. Germline V CDR1 and CDR2: SQVTM, ANQGSEA. The CDR3 DNA follows: TGCAGCGTCGGACAGGGAAATGCGGGAAACATTCAGTACTTC. Translating gives CSVGQGNAGNIQYF.

The chain combines TRBV10-2 with TRBJ2-7; 8 bases align to TRBD2. Unmatched junction bases numbered 3, after V lost 6 bases and J lost 5 bases. Germline lookup yields CDR1 WSHSY and CDR2 SAAADI. The CDR3 runs to 12 residues. CDR3: CASSEAGDEQYF. CDR3 DNA sequence: TGCGCCAGCAGCGAAGCGGGAGACGAGCAGTACTTC.

The chain combines TRBV7-3 with TRBJ2-5; no clear D gene. CDR1 and CDR2 from the germline V gene are SGHTA and FQGTGA. This CDR3 is built from 13 residues. V was shortened by 5 bases and J by 1 base, with 8 bases between the two germline ends. The CDR3 DNA reads TGTGCCAGCAGCCCTAGTAGCCAAGAGACCCAGTACTTC. Its translation is CASSPSSQETQYF. The full variable domain, rest sourced from reference TRBV7-3 and TRBJ2-5, is GAGVSQTPSNKVTEKGKYVELRCDPISGHTALYWYRQSLGQGPEFLIYFQGTGAADDSGLPNDRFFAVRPEGSVSTLKIQRTERGDSAVYLCASSPSSQETQYFGPGTRLLVL.

The rearrangement joins TRBV27 to TRBJ2-7, with TRBD1 matching 8 bases. Germline V CDR1 and CDR2: MNHEY, SMNVEV (reference sequence). The CDR3 runs to 17 residues. V lost 1 base and J lost 4; bases outside the gene matches: 12. CDR3 in DNA: TGTGCCAGCAGTTTATTCGCAGGGGGCTCGGAACCTTACGAGCAGTACTTC. Its translation is CASSLFAGGSEPYEQYF.

The chain links TRBV5-1 to TRBJ1-5, with D uncertain. Germline CDR1 reads SGHRS; CDR2 reads YFSETQ. The V and J ends lost 0 bases and 2 bases respectively, with 6 bases between them. The CDR3 covers 14 residues. Here the CDR3 DNA reads TGCGCCAGCAGCTTGGTCGGTGGCAATCAGCCCCAGCATTTT. This translates into CASSLVGGNQPQHF.

V and J are TRBV5-4 and TRBJ1-1; TRBD1 matches 8 bases. The CDR3 has 14 amino acids. The junction had 6 bases not matched to a gene; V was cut back by 3 bases and J by 5 bases. Germline loops: CDR1 SGHNT, CDR2 YYREEE (reference sequence). The CDR3, as DNA: TGTGCCAGCAGCTCCTCCAGGGGGCAGACTGAAGCTTTCTTT. It yields the protein CASSSSRGQTEAFF.

This chain links TRBV4-1 with TRBJ2-5; D perhaps matches TRBD2 (5 bases). Per germline, CDR1 MGHRA and CDR2 YSYEKL. This CDR3 has 13 amino acids. V was pared by 8 bases and J by 2 bases, with 12 bases between. In nucleotides, the CDR3 is TGCGCCAGCCGGACTGATTTACAAGAGACCCAGTACTTC. Its translation is CASRTDLQETQYF.

V usage is TRBV28 and J usage is TRBJ2-5, with a possible D match to TRBD2 (6 bases). V dropped 2 bases and J dropped 1 base, with 11 bases sitting between them. Germline V gene lookup returns CDR1 MDHEN and CDR2 SYDVKM. This CDR3 has 15 residues. CDR3 region: CASSLGGTAQETQYF. CDR3 DNA sequence: TGTGCCAGCAGTTTAGGAGGGACGGCCCAAGAGACCCAGTACTTC.

The chain combines TRBV27 with TRBJ2-7, with D hard to call. Germline V gene sequence: CDR1 MNHEY, CDR2 SMNVEV (reference sequence). CDR3 length: 13 residues. V was shortened by 5 bases and J by 5 bases, with 13 bases between the two germline ends. The CDR3 reads CASSGYSGNEQYF. The DNA for the CDR3 is TGTGCCAGCAGTGGCTATTCAGGTAACGAGCAGTACTTC.

The rearrangement uses TRBV25-1 and TRBJ2-5; the D gene is possibly TRBD1 (5 bases). This CDR3 contains 13 residues. V was pared by 9 bases and J by 1 base, with 12 bases between. CDR1 MGHDK and CDR2 SYGVNS come from the germline V gene. The CDR3 loop is CASERGVQETQYF. The CDR3 DNA follows: TGTGCCAGTGAAAGGGGCGTCCAAGAGACCCAGTACTTC.

The chain couples TRBV14 to TRBJ1-4, with D unclear. The germline V and J ends were trimmed by 6 bases and 8 bases, with 13 bases remaining between them. CDR3 length: 13 residues. CDR1 is SGHDN and CDR2 is FVKESK in the germline V gene. The CDR3 nucleotides read TGTGCCAGCAGTCAGTGGTCCCGCGAAAAACTGTTTTTT. Amino acid sequence: CASSQWSREKLFF.

CDR3: CASSWTGGTEAFF. The CDR3, as DNA: TGTGCCAGCAGCTGGACAGGGGGCACTGAAGCTTTCTTT. The chain links TRBV7-3 to TRBJ1-1; TRBD1 matches 10 bases. Germline lookup yields CDR1 SGHTA and CDR2 FQGTGA. V gave up 4 bases and J gave up 4 bases; unmatched junction bases: 0. The CDR3 loop spans 13 amino acids.

The chain employs TRBV30 and TRBJ2-1, with TRBD2 matching 10 bases. CDR1 is GTSNPN and CDR2 is SVGIG in the germline V gene (reference sequence). CDR3 size: 14 residues. V gave up 7 bases and J gave up 4 bases; unmatched junction bases: 7. This chain's CDR3 is CALRASGRYNEQFF. CDR3 in DNA: TGTGCCTTACGTGCTAGCGGGAGATACAATGAGCAGTTCTTC. The full variable domain, with the rest looked up from reference TRBV30 and TRBJ2-1, is SQTIHQWPATLVQPVGSPLSLECTVEGTSNPNLYWYRQAAGRGLQLLFYSVGIGQISSEVPQNLSASRPQDRQFILSSKKLLLSDSGFYLCALRASGRYNEQFFGPGTRLTVL.

Remarks on this clone: The sample holds other DNA sequences that translate to the same CDR3. The rearrangement joins TRBV9 to TRBJ2-3, with D uncertain. This CDR3 has 14 residues. Trimming cost V 0 bases and J 3 bases, with 8 bases left between them. CDR1 and CDR2 from the germline V gene are SGDLS and YYNGEE. Written as DNA, the CDR3 is TGTGCCAGCAGCGTAGCGGGTGATACAGATACGCAGTATTTT. Protein: CASSVAGDTDTQYF.

The chain combines TRBV10-1 with TRBJ2-7; no firm D call. Trimming cost V 0 bases and J 6 bases, with 9 bases left between them. This CDR3 region has 13 residues. The germline CDR1 and CDR2 sequences are WNHNN and SYGVQD (reference sequence). This CDR3 is CASSESSTGEQYF. In DNA, the CDR3 is TGCGCCAGCAGTGAGTCTTCTACTGGCGAGCAGTACTTC.

The chain recombines TRBV12-5 with TRBJ2-2; D not resolved. The germline V and J ends were trimmed by 5 bases and 6 bases, with 16 bases remaining between them. Germline values: CDR1 LGHNT, CDR2 FRNRAP. The CDR3 extends over 15 amino acids. CDR3 loop: CASGPGDGFSGELFF. For the CDR3, the DNA is TGTGCTAGTGGTCCCGGAGATGGATTTTCCGGGGAGCTGTTTTTT.

The chain combines TRBV10-3 with TRBJ2-1, with 8 bases that match TRBD1. CDR1 and CDR2 from the germline V gene are ENHRY and SYGVKD. Unmatched junction bases numbered 6, after V lost 8 bases and J lost 9 bases. There are 12 residues in the CDR3. The CDR3 protein is CAIAQGDIEQFF. DNA of the CDR3: TGTGCCATCGCACAGGGGGACATTGAGCAGTTCTTC.

The chain employs TRBV28 and TRBJ1-2, with D tentatively TRBD1 (5 bases). The CDR3 length is 12 residues. Per germline, CDR1 MDHEN and CDR2 SYDVKM. V was shortened by 6 bases and J by 8 bases, with 13 bases between the two germline ends. The CDR3 DNA follows: TGTGCCAGCAGGGAGGGACGGAAAGGCTACACCTTC. Translating gives CASREGRKGYTF.